These T cell receptor beta chains were read from a single sample in a study of metastatic and nonmetastatic thyroid tumors. TCRdb reprocessed the PCR reads via MiXCR. The sample includes around 26,000 clones, more than 20% seen only once; the top ten take 4% to 5.5%. Source material: adjacent normal tissue. These receptors were taken from a female donor with papillary thyroid cancer or a benign thyroid nodule (not recorded which). Some clones in this sample may be carry-over from other donors' samples. Both conserved end residues are part of each CDR3. The D gene is left open where the match is weak. Expanded clones get a size class; other rows say once, few or many, or leave the size out.

CDR3 protein | CDR3 DNA | D gene | clone size | J gene | V gene
CATSGGLNTEAFF | TGTGCCACCAGTGGGGGGCTAAACACTGAAGCTTTCTTT | NA | NA | TRBJ1-1 | TRBV24-1
CASSERFGTEAFF | TGTGCCAGCAGTGAGAGGTTTGGGACTGAAGCTTTCTTT | NA | few | TRBJ1-1 | TRBV2
CASTGPGGVYEQYF | TGTGCCAGCACCGGGCCAGGGGGAGTCTACGAGCAGTACTTC | TRBD1 | medium-sized | TRBJ2-7 | TRBV6-1
CASTPGPTGGYTF | TGTGCCAGCACCCCGGGCCCGACGGGAGGCTACACCTTC | NA | many | TRBJ1-2 | TRBV7-2
CASSPRGLAYSYEQYF | TGTGCCAGCAGTCCCCGAGGACTAGCGTACTCCTACGAGCAGTACTTC | TRBD2 | medium-sized | TRBJ2-7 | TRBV27
CASSLGLAGPFAEQYF | TGTGCCAGCAGTTTGGGACTAGCGGGGCCCTTTGCGGAGCAGTACTTC | TRBD2 | many | TRBJ2-7 | TRBV6-1
CASSFSRTDTQYF | TGTGCCAGCAGTTTTTCTCGCACAGATACGCAGTATTTT | NA | many | TRBJ2-3 | TRBV12-3/TRBV12-4
CASSLGRAGELFF | TGTGCCAGCAGCCTTGGAAGGGCCGGGGAGCTGTTTTTT | NA | few | TRBJ2-2 | TRBV13
CAISESRGAATRGSYEQYF | TGTGCCATCAGTGAGTCTAGGGGGGCGGCAACCAGGGGGTCCTACGAGCAGTACTTC | NA | many | TRBJ2-7 | TRBV10-3
CASSLSGKLFF | TGTGCCAGCAGCTTAAGCGGGAAACTGTTTTTT | NA | many | TRBJ1-4 | TRBV7-2
CASSTRQGMSYNEQFF | TGTGCCAGCAGCACCAGACAGGGGATGTCCTACAATGAGCAGTTCTTC | TRBD1 | many | TRBJ2-1 | TRBV11-1
CAWSTRLAPYSYNEQFF | TGTGCCTGGAGTACCCGACTAGCGCCTTACTCCTACAATGAGCAGTTCTTC | TRBD2 | many | TRBJ2-1 | TRBV30
CSVGEGVRTEAFF | TGCAGCGTTGGAGAGGGTGTAAGGACTGAAGCTTTCTTT | NA | few | TRBJ1-1 | TRBV29-1
CASSQGLADYEQYF | TGCGCCAGCAGCCAAGGACTAGCGGACTACGAGCAGTACTTC | TRBD2 | many | TRBJ2-7 | TRBV4-3
CASSDSYMNTEAFF | TGTGCCAGCAGTGACTCCTATATGAACACTGAAGCTTTCTTT | NA | NA | TRBJ1-1 | TRBV2
CGRSSKGLDEQYF | TGCGGCAGAAGCTCAAAGGGACTGGACGAGCAGTACTTC | NA | NA | TRBJ2-7 | TRBV5-1
CAISEGETQYF | TGTGCCATCAGTGAAGGGGAGACCCAGTACTTC | NA | many | TRBJ2-5 | TRBV10-3
CASSLLAPYPHSYEQYF | TGTGCCAGCAGCTTACTAGCGCCCTACCCTCACTCCTACGAGCAGTACTTC | NA | NA | TRBJ2-7 | TRBV11-2
CSARLGAGSTYNEQFF | TGCAGTGCTAGGCTTGGGGCAGGGTCAACCTACAATGAGCAGTTCTTC | NA | NA | TRBJ2-1 | TRBV20-1
CSVPTSVSGRETQYF | TGCAGCGTTCCGACTAGCGTATCGGGTCGAGAGACCCAGTACTTC | TRBD2 | NA | TRBJ2-5 | TRBV29-1
CAISELRGPGANVLTF | TGTGCCATCAGTGAGCTTAGGGGTCCCGGGGCCAACGTCCTGACTTTC | NA | many | TRBJ2-6 | TRBV10-3
CSARWGIDDEQFF | TGCAGTGCTAGGTGGGGGATCGATGATGAGCAGTTCTTC | NA | many | TRBJ2-1 | TRBV20-1
CASSSGGTGRTGELFF | TGTGCCAGCAGCTCCGGAGGGACAGGGAGGACCGGGGAGCTGTTTTTT | TRBD1 | NA | TRBJ2-2 | TRBV11-2
CASSRGPANYGYTF | TGTGCCAGCAGCCGAGGGCCAGCTAACTATGGCTACACCTTC | NA | many | TRBJ1-2 | TRBV3-1
CSARSGITDTQYF | TGCAGTGCTAGGAGCGGGATAACAGATACGCAGTACTTT | TRBD2 | NA | TRBJ2-3 | TRBV20-1
CASSYSGSGADTQYF | TGTGCCAGCAGTTATAGCGGGAGTGGGGCAGATACGCAGTATTTT | TRBD2 | medium-sized | TRBJ2-3 | TRBV6-2/TRBV6-3
CASSGHSVGELFF | TGTGCCAGCAGCGGCCATAGCGTGGGGGAGCTGTTTTTT | NA | NA | TRBJ2-2 | TRBV6-1
CASSPGGPADTQYF | TGTGCCAGCAGTCCTGGGGGGCCGGCGGATACGCAGTATTTT | NA | NA | TRBJ2-3 | TRBV12-3/TRBV12-4
CANRGSPSSYNEQFF | TGTGCCAACAGGGGCAGTCCAAGCTCCTACAATGAGCAGTTCTTC | TRBD1 | NA | TRBJ2-1 | TRBV6-1
CASERQGTTEAFF | TGTGCCAGCGAAAGACAGGGTACTACTGAAGCTTTCTTT | TRBD1 | few | TRBJ1-1 | TRBV6-1
CASSLGDLGWTQYF | TGCGCCAGCAGCCTCGGGGACCTAGGGTGGACCCAGTACTTC | NA | NA | TRBJ2-5 | TRBV5-1
CSARTLNTEAFF | TGCAGTGCTAGGACCCTGAACACTGAAGCTTTCTTT | NA | many | TRBJ1-1 | TRBV20-1
CASSVGLADLQETQYF | TGTGCCAGCAGCGTAGGACTAGCGGACCTCCAAGAGACCCAGTACTTC | TRBD2 | many | TRBJ2-5 | TRBV9
CASSLYSGGTDTQYF | TGTGCCAGCAGCTTATATTCGGGGGGCACAGATACGCAGTATTTT | NA | many | TRBJ2-3 | TRBV11-3
CASSLSLAGGINEQFF | TGTGCCAGCAGCTTATCATTGGCGGGAGGGATTAATGAGCAGTTCTTC | TRBD2 | many | TRBJ2-1 | TRBV7-2
CASSLDRVGSGNTIYF | TGTGCCAGCAGCTTGGACAGGGTTGGCTCTGGAAACACCATATATTTT | NA | many | TRBJ1-3 | TRBV5-5
CASSDGLRDYGYTF | TGTGCCAGCAGTGACGGGCTCAGAGACTATGGCTACACCTTC | NA | many | TRBJ1-2 | TRBV2
CASSIGGDKYYGYTF | TGTGCCAGTAGTATAGGAGGGGACAAATACTATGGCTACACCTTC | NA | many | TRBJ1-2 | TRBV19
CASRGRMEAGELFF | TGTGCATCGCGTGGCAGGATGGAGGCCGGGGAGCTGTTTTTT | NA | many | TRBJ2-2 | TRBV7-9
CASRYLRGELFF | TGTGCCAGCAGATACCTGAGGGGGGAGCTGTTTTTT | NA | medium-sized | TRBJ2-2 | TRBV12-3/TRBV12-4
CASSVEQGPREQYF | TGTGCCAGCAGCGTAGAGCAGGGGCCTCGAGAGCAGTACTTC | NA | NA | TRBJ2-7 | TRBV9
CASSRGGLVNTGELFF | TGTGCCAGCAGTCGAGGAGGTCTGGTGAACACCGGGGAGCTGTTTTTT | NA | many | TRBJ2-2 | TRBV7-3